This T cell receptor (beta chain) was identified during a study of blood T cell repertoires in COVID-19. The protocol was immunoSEQ multiplex PCR, while the TCRdb copy is restricted to in-frame clones and leaves out a portion. The data contain 100,000 to 150,000 clones, roughly 83% of them seen just once; the ten biggest clones take up 30% to 45%. Trimming stripped 5 bases from V and 1 base from J, with 20 bases between. The germline V gene encodes CDR1 LGHDT and CDR2 YNNKEL (reference sequence). The length of the CDR3 is 17 residues. This sequence was found in a middle-aged man with active or convalescent COVID-19. The source material was peripheral blood. The chain has TRBV3-1 (or the pseudogene TRBV3-2) and TRBJ1-1, with D hard to call. The CDR3 reads CASSIRGVVGGNTEAFF. In nucleotides, the CDR3 is TGTGCCAGCAGCATCCGGGGAGTAGTAGGTGGGAACACTGAAGCTTTCTTT.